This TCR beta chain is from a study of T-cell reconstitution after alpha-beta-depleted transplantation in children. Regarding the study as a whole: Reports say that about two months after transplant, the alpha-beta T cells came out of several hundred graft clones that had expanded.

CDR1 SNHLY and CDR2 FYNNEI come from the germline V gene. The CDR3 spans 15 residues. The J segment lost 3 bases and the V segment lost 4 bases, leaving 4 bases of the junction unmatched. This clonotype was seen repeatedly, ten times or more. Its antigen is undetermined. This sample's TCRbeta library carried unique molecular identifier barcodes. TCRdb re-called the PCR reads through MiXCR, storing one row per CDR3 protein. Here the sample spans about 350,000 distinct CDR3 sequences, 15% to 20% being singletons. Sequences were derived from PBMCs, mostly from graft donor cells, sampled 360 days after TCRalphabeta/CD19-depleted stem cell transplant. The clonotype originates from a male patient aged 2 to 9 who had a stem cell transplant for acute lymphoblastic leukemia, so the T cells may come from the graft donor. The chain combines TRBV2 with TRBJ2-7; TRBD2 agrees at 12 bases. In nucleotides, the CDR3 is TGTGCCAGCAGTGGACTAGCGGGAGCGCACTACGAGCAGTACTTC. This codes for CASSGLAGAHYEQYF.